The clone carrying this T cell receptor beta chain was detected many times. TCRdb re-derived calls from the RT-PCR reads in MiXCR, one entry per CDR3 protein. The table shows around 700,000 distinct CDR3 sequences, with approximately 14% occurring only once. Sequencing was carried out using memory CD4+ T cells from blood. The receptor comes from a female donor in good health, serving as a healthy control.

The CDR3 DNA reads TGCGCCAGCAGCCCCCAACGTTGGGGACTAGCAGGGGACAATGAGCAGTTCTTC. Translation gives CASSPQRWGLAGDNEQFF. The rearrangement uses TRBV5-1 and TRBJ2-1, with TRBD2 matching 9 bases. V dropped 4 bases and J dropped 5; count of bases not matched to a gene: 16. CDR3 length: 18 residues. The V gene's germline CDR1 is SGHRS and CDR2 YFSETQ.